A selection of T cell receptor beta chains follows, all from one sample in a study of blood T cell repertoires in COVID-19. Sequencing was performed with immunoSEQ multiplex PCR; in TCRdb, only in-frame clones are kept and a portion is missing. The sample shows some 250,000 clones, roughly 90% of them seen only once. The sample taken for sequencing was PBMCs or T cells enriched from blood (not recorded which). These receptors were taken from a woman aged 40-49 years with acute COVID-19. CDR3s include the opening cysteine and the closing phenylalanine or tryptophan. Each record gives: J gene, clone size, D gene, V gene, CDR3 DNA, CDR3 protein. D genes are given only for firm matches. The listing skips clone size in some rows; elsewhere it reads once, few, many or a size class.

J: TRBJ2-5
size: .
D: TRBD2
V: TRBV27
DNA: TGTGCCAACATAGCGGGAATCTCCACCCAAGAGACCCAGTACTTC
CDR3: CANIAGISTQETQYF

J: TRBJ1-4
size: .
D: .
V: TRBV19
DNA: TGTGCCAGTAGTATTGAGCAGGGTGAAACTAATGAAAAACTGTTTTTT
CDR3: CASSIEQGETNEKLFF

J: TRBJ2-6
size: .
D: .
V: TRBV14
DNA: TGTGCCAGCAGGAAACAGTTCCGCTCTGGGGCCAACGTCCTGACTTTC
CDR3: CASRKQFRSGANVLTF

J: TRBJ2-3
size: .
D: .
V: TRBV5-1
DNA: TGCGCCAGCAGCTTGTCTATGAGCTCGGATACGCAGTATTTT
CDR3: CASSLSMSSDTQYF

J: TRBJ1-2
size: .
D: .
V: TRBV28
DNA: TGTGCCAGCAGTTTTAGTGGGGGCCGCACGGGTGGCTACACCTTC
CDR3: CASSFSGGRTGGYTF

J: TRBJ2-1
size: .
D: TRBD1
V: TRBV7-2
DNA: TGTGCCAGCAGCTTAGTAGGGACAGGAGTGTACAATGAGCAGTTCTTC
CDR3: CASSLVGTGVYNEQFF

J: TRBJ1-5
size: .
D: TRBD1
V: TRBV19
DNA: TGTGCCAGTAGTTCCTACCTCCGGGACAGGGTTTTCAGCAATCAGCCCCAGCATTTT
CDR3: CASSSYLRDRVFSNQPQHF

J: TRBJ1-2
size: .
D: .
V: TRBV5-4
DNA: TGTGCCAGCAGCTTGGCGGGTGTTGGGTATGGCTACACCTTC
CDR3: CASSLAGVGYGYTF

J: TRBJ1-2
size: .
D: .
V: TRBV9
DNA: TGTGCCAGCAGCGTATTTGGCCAGGGGTCTTCTGGCTACACCTTC
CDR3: CASSVFGQGSSGYTF

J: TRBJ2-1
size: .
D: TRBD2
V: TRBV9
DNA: TGTGCCAGCAGCGTAGGTAGCGGGAGTGGTATAGAGCAGTTCTTC
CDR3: CASSVGSGSGIEQFF

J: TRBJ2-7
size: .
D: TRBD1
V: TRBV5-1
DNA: TGCGCCAGCAGCCCGGAGGGGACAGGGTACTACGAGCAGTACTTC
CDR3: CASSPEGTGYYEQYF

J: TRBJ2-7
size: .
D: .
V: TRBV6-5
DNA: TGTGCCAGCAGTTACCAGCGAGCCGAGCAGTACTTC
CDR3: CASSYQRAEQYF

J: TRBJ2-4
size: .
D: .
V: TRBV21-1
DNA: TGTGCCAGCAGCAAGGACAGTAAGATAGCCAAAAACATTCAGTACTTC
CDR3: CASSKDSKIAKNIQYF

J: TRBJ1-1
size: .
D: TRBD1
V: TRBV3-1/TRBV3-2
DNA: TGTGCCAGCAGCCGGACAGGGACAAGAGGATGGAACACTGAAGCTTTCTTT
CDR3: CASSRTGTRGWNTEAFF

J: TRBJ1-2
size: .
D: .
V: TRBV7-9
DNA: TGTGCCAGCAGCCCCGAAGGGGCAGGCTACACCTTC
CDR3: CASSPEGAGYTF

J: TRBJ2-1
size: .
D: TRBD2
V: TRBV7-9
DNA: TGTGCCAGCAGCCCCGGGACTAGCGGCTACAATGAGCAGTTCTTC
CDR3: CASSPGTSGYNEQFF

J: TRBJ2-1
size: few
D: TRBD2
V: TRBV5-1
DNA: TGCGCCAGCAACCTCCAGCCGGGAGGGCCCTCCGAGCAGTTCTTC
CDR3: CASNLQPGGPSEQFF